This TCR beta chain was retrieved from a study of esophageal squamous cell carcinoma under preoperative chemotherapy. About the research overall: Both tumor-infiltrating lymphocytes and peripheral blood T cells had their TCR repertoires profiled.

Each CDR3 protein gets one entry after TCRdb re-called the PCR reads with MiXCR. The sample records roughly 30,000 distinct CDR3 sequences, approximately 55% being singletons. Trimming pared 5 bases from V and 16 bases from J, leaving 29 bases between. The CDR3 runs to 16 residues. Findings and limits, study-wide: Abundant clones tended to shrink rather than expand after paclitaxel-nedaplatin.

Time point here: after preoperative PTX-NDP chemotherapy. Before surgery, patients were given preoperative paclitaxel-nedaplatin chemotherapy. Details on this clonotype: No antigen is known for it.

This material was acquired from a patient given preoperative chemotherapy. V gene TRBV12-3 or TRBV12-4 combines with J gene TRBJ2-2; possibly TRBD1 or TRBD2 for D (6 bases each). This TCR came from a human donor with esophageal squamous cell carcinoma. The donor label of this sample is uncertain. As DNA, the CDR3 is TGTGCCAGCAGTCTACTGGGGGCTGGGGGGACCGAGACGCAGTTTTTT. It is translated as CASSLLGAGGTETQFF.